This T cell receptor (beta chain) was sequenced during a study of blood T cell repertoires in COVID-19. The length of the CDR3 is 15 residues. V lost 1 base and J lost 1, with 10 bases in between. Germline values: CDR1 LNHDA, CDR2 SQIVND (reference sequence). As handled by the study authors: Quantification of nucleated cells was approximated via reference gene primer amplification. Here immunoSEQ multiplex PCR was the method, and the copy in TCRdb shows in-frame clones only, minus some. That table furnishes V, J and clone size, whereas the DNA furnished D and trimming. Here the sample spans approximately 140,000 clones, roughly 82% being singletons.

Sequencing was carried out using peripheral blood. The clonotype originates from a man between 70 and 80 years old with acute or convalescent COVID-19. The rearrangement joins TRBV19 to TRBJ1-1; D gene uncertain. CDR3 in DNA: TGTGCCAGTAGTATAGGACCCGGAGAGAACACTGAAGCTTTCTTT. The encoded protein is CASSIGPGENTEAFF.